The entry that follows covers one T cell receptor (beta chain) sequence. Its antigen is currently unknown. The data derive from a study of T cells in localized non-small cell lung cancer. V lost 1 base, J lost 7 bases, and 14 bases lay in between. CDR3 length equals 15 residues. Germline CDR1 and CDR2: LGHNA and YSLEER. General study results and limits: Adjacent lung held a median about 57 of the top 100 tumor clones. Uninvolved adjacent lung showed higher T cell clonality than tumor. Elevated circulating T cell density in blood was associated with longer overall survival. Because only a single region of the tumor was sequenced, heterogeneity remains possible.

The repertoire was sequenced with immunoSEQ multiplex PCR; TCRdb's copy has only in-frame clones and lacks some. The sample holds tens of thousands of clones, 70% to 90% seen once. The origin of this receptor is a male donor aged 60 or over with stage II lung adenocarcinoma. The chain links TRBV4-3 to TRBJ2-1; D is unresolved. The material was peripheral blood mononuclear cells, obtained before any cancer treatment. Here the CDR3 reads CASSQGGNLANEQFF. CDR3 DNA sequence: TGCGCCAGCAGCCAAGGGGGTAACCTGGCAAATGAGCAGTTCTTC.